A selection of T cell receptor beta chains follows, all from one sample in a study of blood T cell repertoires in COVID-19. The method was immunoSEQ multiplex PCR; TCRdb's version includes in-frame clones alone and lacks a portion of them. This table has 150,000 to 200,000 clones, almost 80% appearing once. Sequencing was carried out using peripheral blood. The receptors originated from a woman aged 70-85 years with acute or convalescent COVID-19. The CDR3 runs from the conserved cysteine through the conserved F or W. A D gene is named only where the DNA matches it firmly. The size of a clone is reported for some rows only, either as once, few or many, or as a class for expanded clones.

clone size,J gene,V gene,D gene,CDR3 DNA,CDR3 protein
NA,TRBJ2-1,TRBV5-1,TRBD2,TGCGCCAGCAGCTTATGGCGGGAGAATGAGCAGTTCTTC,CASSLWRENEQFF
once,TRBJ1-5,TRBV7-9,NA,TGTGCCAGCAGTCAGGGGCAAGGTCAGCCCCAGCATTTT,CASSQGQGQPQHF
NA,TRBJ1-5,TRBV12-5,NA,TGTGCTAGTGGTTTCACAAACCCCAGCAATCAGCCCCAGCATTTT,CASGFTNPSNQPQHF
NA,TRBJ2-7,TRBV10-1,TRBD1,TGCGCCAGCAGTGAAGGGACAGGGGCACCCCCCTACGAGCAGTACTTC,CASSEGTGAPPYEQYF
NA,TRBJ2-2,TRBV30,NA,TGTGCCTGGAGTGTAACAGGTCTTGAAACCGGGGAGCTGTTTTTT,CAWSVTGLETGELFF
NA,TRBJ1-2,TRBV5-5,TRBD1,TGTGCCAGCAGCTCGTCCGGGACAGGGGGCTACACCTTC,CASSSSGTGGYTF
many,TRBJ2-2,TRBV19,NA,TGTGCCAGTACGACGGGGACCCAGGGGACCGGGGAGCTGTTTTTT,CASTTGTQGTGELFF
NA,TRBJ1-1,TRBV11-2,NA,TGTGCCAGCAGCTTAGCAGGACAGACGGGCGCTTTCTTT,CASSLAGQTGAFF
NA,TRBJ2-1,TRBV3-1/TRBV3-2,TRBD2,TGTGCCAGCAGCCAGGGCCTACTAGCGGTTTACAATGAGCAGTTCTTC,CASSQGLLAVYNEQFF
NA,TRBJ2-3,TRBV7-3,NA,TGTGCCAGCAGCTTACTAAGCACAGATACGCAGTATTTT,CASSLLSTDTQYF
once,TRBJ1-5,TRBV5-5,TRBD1,TGTGCCAGCAGCCCGACAGGGGGTAGCAATCAGCCCCAGCATTTT,CASSPTGGSNQPQHF
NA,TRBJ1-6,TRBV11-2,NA,TGTGCCAGCAGCTCCTCTTCCCCTGCACCCCTCCACTTT,CASSSSSPAPLHF
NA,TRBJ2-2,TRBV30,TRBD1,TGTGCCTGGAGTGCCCGGGACAGGGTATCCGGGGAGCTGTTTTTT,CAWSARDRVSGELFF